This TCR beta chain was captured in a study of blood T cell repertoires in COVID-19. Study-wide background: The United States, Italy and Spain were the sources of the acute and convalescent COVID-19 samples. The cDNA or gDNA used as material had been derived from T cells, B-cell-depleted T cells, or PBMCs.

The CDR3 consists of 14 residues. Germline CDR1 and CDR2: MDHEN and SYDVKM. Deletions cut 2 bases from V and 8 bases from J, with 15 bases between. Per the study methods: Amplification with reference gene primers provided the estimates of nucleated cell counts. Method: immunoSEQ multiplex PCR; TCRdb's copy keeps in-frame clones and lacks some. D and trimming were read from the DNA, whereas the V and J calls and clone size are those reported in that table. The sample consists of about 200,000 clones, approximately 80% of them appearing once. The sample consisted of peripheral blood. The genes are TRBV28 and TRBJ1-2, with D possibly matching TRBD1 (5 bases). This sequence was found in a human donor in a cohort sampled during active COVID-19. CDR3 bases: TGTGCCAGCAGTTTAGACAGAGCTTTGGGGGGCTACACCTTC. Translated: CASSLDRALGGYTF.